Following are 25 T cell receptor beta chains from one sample sequenced in a study of OX40 agonist ivuxolimab in advanced cancers. Only in-frame clones appear in the TCRdb table, and some are missing; sequencing was by immunoSEQ multiplex PCR. The sample lists around 82,000 clones; 88% were seen once. The material sequenced was CD4+ or CD8+ T cells sorted from blood, taken in a trial of the OX40 agonist ivuxolimab. The receptors derive from an adult with an advanced solid tumor such as melanoma, head and neck, liver or kidney cancer.

This sequence joins TRBV7-9 and TRBJ2-1, with TRBD2 matching 14 bases. V gave up 7 bases and J gave up 7 bases; unmatched junction bases: 9. CDR1 is SEHNR and CDR2 is FQNEAQ in the germline V gene (reference sequence). This CDR3 is built from 16 residues. CDR3 sequence (DNA): TGTGCCAGCAACTCCGGGACTAGCGGGAGTTGGAATGAGCAGTTCTTC. Protein: CASNSGTSGSWNEQFF.

This chain uses TRBV5-1 with TRBJ2-2, with D uncertain. Trimming removed 0 bases from V and 2 bases from J, with 8 bases in between. Germline loops: CDR1 SGHRS, CDR2 YFSETQ. This CDR3 spans 15 amino acids. Here the CDR3 DNA reads TGCGCCAGCAGCTTGGGCAGCCCCAACACCGGGGAGCTGTTTTTT. It encodes CASSLGSPNTGELFF.

V usage is TRBV7-9 and J usage is TRBJ1-4, with TRBD1 identical over 7 bases. V shed 5 bases, J shed 6 bases, and the junction held 6 bases outside the gene matches. CDR3 length: 14 amino acids. Per germline, CDR1 SEHNR and CDR2 FQNEAQ (reference sequence). CDR3 in DNA: TGTGCCAGCAGCCCGGGGACAGAGTATGAAAAACTGTTTTTT. It encodes CASSPGTEYEKLFF.

The V call is TRBV2, the J call TRBJ2-4; D is uncertain. The CDR3 is 13 residues long. V was cut by 7 bases and J by 0 bases, with 7 bases left in between. Looked up from germline, CDR1 is SNHLY and CDR2 is FYNNEI. The CDR3 DNA sequence: TGTGCCAGCATGGGCCTAGCCAAAAACATTCAGTACTTC. Protein: CASMGLAKNIQYF.

The chain joins TRBV30 to TRBJ1-2; a possible D gene is TRBD1 (6 bases). Per germline, CDR1 GTSNPN and CDR2 SVGIG (reference sequence). This CDR3 spans 14 amino acids. Trimming cost V 0 bases and J 5 bases, with 13 bases left between them. CDR3 in DNA: TGTGCCTGGAGTGTATCGGGGGGGCTGTATGGCTACACCTTC. As protein: CAWSVSGGLYGYTF.

The V call is TRBV30, the J call TRBJ2-5; possibly TRBD1 or TRBD2 for D (5 bases each). CDR1 and CDR2 from the germline V gene are GTSNPN and SVGIG (reference sequence). The CDR3 contains 13 residues. V was shortened by 3 bases and J by 4 bases, with 12 bases between the two germline ends. The CDR3 coding sequence is TGTGCCTGGAGCCTCGGGGCGGGAGAGACCCAGTACTTC. Translating gives CAWSLGAGETQYF.

The genes are TRBV28 and TRBJ2-5; D call uncertain. V was trimmed by 8 bases and J by 5 bases, leaving 15 bases between them. CDR1 MDHEN and CDR2 SYDVKM come from the germline V gene. This CDR3 comprises 13 residues. The CDR3 coding sequence is TGTGCCAGCGGGCCCCAGGTATCGGAGACCCAGTACTTC. Its protein is CASGPQVSETQYF.

The chain recombines TRBV7-3 with TRBJ2-2, with D unresolved. Deletions cut 5 bases from V and 2 bases from J, with 12 bases between. The CDR3 extends over 15 amino acids. CDR1 is SGHTA, CDR2 FQGTGA, per germline. In nucleotides, the CDR3 is TGTGCCAGCAGCCTTGACGGATCTAACACCGGGGAGCTGTTTTTT. Protein: CASSLDGSNTGELFF.

The chain recombines TRBV4-2 with TRBJ1-4; D is unresolved. The CDR3 spans 15 residues. Germline V gene sequence: CDR1 LGHNA, CDR2 YNFKEQ. Trimming removed 0 bases from V and 0 bases from J, with 5 bases in between. The CDR3 sequence is CASSQDRATNEKLFF. The CDR3 coding sequence is TGTGCCAGCAGCCAAGACCGTGCAACTAATGAAAAACTGTTTTTT.

CDR3 sequence reads: CASSVRGNYGYTF. Here the CDR3 DNA reads TGTGCCAGCAGCGTTCGGGGTAACTATGGCTACACCTTC. This chain links TRBV7-9 with TRBJ1-2; no reliable D call. The ends were cut back, 5 bases at V and 1 base at J, with 8 bases in the middle. This CDR3 has 13 residues. Germline V gene sequence: CDR1 SEHNR, CDR2 FQNEAQ (reference sequence).

V gene TRBV7-2 combines with J gene TRBJ2-1; perhaps D is TRBD1 or TRBD2 (5 bases each). The CDR3 extends over 16 amino acids. Trimming left V 5 bases short and J 7 bases short, with 21 bases between. Germline CDR1 is SGHTA and CDR2 is FQGNSA. The CDR3 reads CASSATRDVTDNEQFF. The CDR3 DNA reads TGTGCCAGCAGCGCAACCCGGGACGTAACGGATAATGAGCAGTTCTTC.

This chain uses TRBV7-9 with TRBJ1-2; D is undetermined. V was clipped by 2 bases and J by 3 bases, with 10 bases between them. From germline, CDR1 is SEHNR and CDR2 FQNEAQ (reference sequence). The CDR3 sequence is 14 residues long. The CDR3 DNA reads TGTGCCAGCAGCTTATCTGGGCAGCACTATGGCTACACCTTC. Translation gives CASSLSGQHYGYTF.

The sample holds one count of this clone. This rearrangement joins TRBV7-9 to TRBJ1-1, with D possibly matching TRBD1 (6 bases). The length of the CDR3 is 14 residues. Trimming took off 2 bases at V and 4 bases at J, with 11 bases between the two ends. Germline assignment: CDR1 SEHNR and CDR2 FQNEAQ (reference sequence). CDR3 sequence (DNA): TGTGCCAGCAGCTTACTTCCAGGGGCCACTGAAGCTTTCTTT. Residues: CASSLLPGATEAFF. Full variable domain (rest looked up from reference TRBV7-9 and TRBJ1-1): DTGVSQNPRHKITKRGQNVTFRCDPISEHNRLYWYRQTLGQGPEFLTYFQNEAQLEKSRLLSDRFSAERPKGSFSTLEIQRTEQGDSAMYLCASSLLPGATEAFFGQGTRLTVV.

The CDR3, as DNA: TGTGCCAGCAGCATACGGCGGTCGGGGGCTCAGCCCCAGCATTTT. As protein: CASSIRRSGAQPQHF. This sequence joins TRBV7-9 and TRBJ1-5; possible D gene TRBD1, 6 bases. The germline V gene has CDR1 SEHNR and CDR2 FQNEAQ (reference sequence). V was trimmed by 5 bases and J by 6 bases, leaving 17 bases between them. The CDR3 is 15 residues long.

The chain has TRBV6-1 and TRBJ2-3; D not certain. CDR3 length: 13 amino acids. V shed 11 bases and J shed 4 bases, with 16 bases lying between them. Looked up from germline, CDR1 is MNHNS and CDR2 is SASEGT. This CDR3 is CAGKVYGADTQYF. For the CDR3, the DNA is TGTGCCGGGAAGGTTTATGGGGCAGATACGCAGTATTTT.

There are a few counts of this clone. V and J are TRBV7-9 and TRBJ1-1; D ambiguous. Trimming pared 2 bases from V and 5 bases from J, leaving 12 bases between. The CDR3 has 14 amino acids. The germline V gene has CDR1 SEHNR and CDR2 FQNEAQ (reference sequence). The CDR3 DNA is TGTGCCAGCAGCTTACTTCTAACGGGGACTGAAGCTTTCTTT. The encoded protein is CASSLLLTGTEAFF.

The chain recombines TRBV5-4 with TRBJ2-3; 10 bases match TRBD2. Germline V gives CDR1 SGHNT, CDR2 YYREEE (reference sequence). Losses at the gene ends were 4 bases for V and 0 bases for J; bases not matched to a gene: 5. CDR3 size: 16 residues. CDR3 nucleotides: TGTGCCAGCAGCAGAAGGACTAGCGGAAGCACAGATACGCAGTATTTT. Translation gives CASSRRTSGSTDTQYF.

The chain uses TRBV29-1 and TRBJ2-7; D not resolved. CDR1 and CDR2 (germline): SQVTM, ANQGSEA. The CDR3 covers 11 residues. Trimming took off 4 bases at V and 2 bases at J, with 6 bases between the two ends. CDR3 sequence: CSVGGTYEQYF. CDR3 sequence (DNA): TGCAGCGTTGGCGGAACCTACGAGCAGTACTTC.

The chain is built from TRBV7-2 and TRBJ2-3, with D hard to call. The CDR3 extends over 14 amino acids. V gave up 0 bases and J gave up 5 bases, with 9 bases separating them. Germline values: CDR1 SGHTA, CDR2 FQGNSA. The CDR3 coding sequence is TGTGCCAGCAGCTTAGCCGGGCCCATAGATACGCAGTATTTT. This sequence encodes CASSLAGPIDTQYF.

This sequence joins TRBV19 and TRBJ1-3, with 8 positions matching TRBD1. CDR3 length: 16 residues. The V segment lost 4 bases and the J segment 4 bases; nucleotides outside the gene matches: 9. The V gene's germline CDR1 is LNHDA and CDR2 SQIVND (reference sequence). CDR3 protein: CASSKLGQGEGNTIYF. The CDR3 DNA follows: TGTGCCAGTAGTAAACTCGGACAGGGCGAAGGAAACACCATATATTTT.

DNA of the CDR3: TGTGCCACTAATGAAGCCCGGAGGGTTAGCTCCTACAATGAGCAGTTCTTC. Encoded protein: CATNEARRVSSYNEQFF. This sequence joins TRBV6-1 and TRBJ2-1; tentative D call: TRBD2 (6 bases). Trimming cost V 10 bases and J 0 bases, with 22 bases left between them. Looked up from germline, CDR1 is MNHNS and CDR2 is SASEGT. The CDR3 extends over 17 amino acids.

The chain has TRBV4-2 and TRBJ2-2; the D is unclear. This CDR3 spans 14 amino acids. Germline-derived CDR1 and CDR2 are LGHNA and YNFKEQ. Trimming removed 4 bases from V and 3 bases from J, with 9 bases in between. In DNA, the CDR3 is TGTGCCAGCAGCCTCCTCCGGGACACCGGGGAGCTGTTTTTT. Amino acids: CASSLLRDTGELFF.

Here the CDR3 reads CASSALTGHYNEQFF. CDR3 coding DNA: TGTGCCAGCTCAGCTCTGACAGGCCACTACAATGAGCAGTTCTTC. V usage is TRBV18 and J usage is TRBJ2-1, with D tentatively TRBD1 (6 bases). The CDR3 sequence is 15 residues long. From germline, CDR1 is KGHSH and CDR2 LQKENI. Trimming removed 5 bases at V and 3 bases at J, with 14 bases between.

The chain carries TRBV7-2 and TRBJ2-1; D unresolved. This CDR3 has 13 amino acids. The ends were cut back, 5 bases at V and 5 bases at J, with 10 bases in the middle. Germline CDR1 reads SGHTA; CDR2 reads FQGNSA. The CDR3 spells CASSPRSDNEQFF. The CDR3, as DNA: TGTGCCAGCAGCCCAAGGTCAGACAATGAGCAGTTCTTC.

This chain connects TRBV5-1 to TRBJ2-5; TRBD2 matches 11 bases. The V gene end was trimmed by 0 bases and the J gene end by 1 base; junction bases not matched to a gene: 2. The CDR3 is 16 residues long. In germline, CDR1 is SGHRS, CDR2 YFSETQ. The DNA for the CDR3 is TGCGCCAGCAGCTTGGCTAGCGGGAGGCTCCAAGAGACCCAGTACTTC. Protein product: CASSLASGRLQETQYF.